The 32 T cell receptor beta chains below come from one sample, sequenced in a study of T cells after posttransplantation cyclophosphamide. Sequenced by immunoSEQ multiplex PCR; TCRdb stores in-frame clones only, minus some. The sample shows about 22,000 clones, 85% to 90% of them seen only once. Treatment was busulfan-fludarabine conditioning, a marrow graft, and cyclophosphamide on days +3 and +4. The sequenced sample was PBMCs, obtained after allogeneic stem cell transplant with posttransplant cyclophosphamide. The receptors were gathered from a female patient in her 30s who received an allogeneic stem cell transplant from an unrelated donor, was CMV-positive, and had no GVHD. A share of the T cells may be of graft donor origin.

A note on this clone: At the DNA level, this CDR3 is encoded by other sequences in the same sample as well. The rearrangement uses TRBV6-5 and TRBJ2-7; 7 bases are a match to TRBD1. CDR1 MNHEY and CDR2 SVGAGI come from the germline V gene. CDR3 length: 15 amino acids. Germline trimming cut 5 bases from V and 3 bases from J; bases unmatched to any gene: 10. The CDR3 is CASSPYVGQSYEQYF. The CDR3 DNA follows: TGTGCCAGCAGTCCGTACGTGGGACAGAGCTACGAGCAGTACTTC.

In this sample, this clone turned up a few times. The rearrangement links TRBV2 to TRBJ1-3; no clear D. The CDR3 length is 15 residues. Trimming pared 5 bases from V and 0 bases from J, leaving 11 bases between. The germline CDR1 and CDR2 sequences are SNHLY and FYNNEI. CDR3 sequence (DNA): TGTGCCAGCAGTCGGGAGCATGGCTCTGGAAACACCATATATTTT. Translating it yields CASSREHGSGNTIYF.

V usage is TRBV9 and J usage is TRBJ1-1; TRBD1 matches at 7 bases. Germline values: CDR1 SGDLS, CDR2 YYNGEE. V gave up 0 bases and J gave up 1 base; unmatched junction bases: 6. The CDR3 has 16 residues. CDR3 DNA sequence: TGTGCCAGCAGCGTAGCTACGACAGGGCCGAACACTGAAGCTTTCTTT. It encodes CASSVATTGPNTEAFF.

The chain combines TRBV19 with TRBJ1-4; 7 nucleotides line up with TRBD1. The CDR3 totals 17 residues. Germline CDR1 is LNHDA and CDR2 is SQIVND (reference sequence). V was clipped by 5 bases and J by 1 base; unmatched bases: 10. CDR3 loop: CASSRDRWGVTNEKLFF. Here the CDR3 DNA reads TGTGCCAGTAGTCGGGACAGATGGGGCGTAACTAATGAAAAACTGTTTTTT.

The V gene is TRBV9, the J gene TRBJ2-7, with no clear D. Between the trimmed V and J ends, which lost 4 bases and 1 base, there was a span of 12 bases. Looked up from germline, CDR1 is SGDLS and CDR2 is YYNGEE. CDR3 length equals 14 residues. CDR3 DNA: TGTGCCAGCAGCCCCCAAGCTGTTTCCTACGAGCAGTACTTC. Its protein is CASSPQAVSYEQYF.

This chain uses TRBV19 with TRBJ1-4; no clear D. This CDR3 is built from 12 residues. Trimming took off 10 bases at V and 5 bases at J, with 11 bases between the two ends. Germline V lookup: CDR1 LNHDA, CDR2 SQIVND (reference sequence). CDR3 loop: CATNSRNEKLFF. As DNA, the CDR3 is TGTGCCACTAACAGCCGAAATGAAAAACTGTTTTTT.

J is TRBJ1-3 and V is TRBV27; D is unclear. The CDR3 runs 16 residues. Trimming stripped 5 bases from V and 4 bases from J, with 18 bases between. In germline, CDR1 is MNHEY, CDR2 SMNVEV (reference sequence). The DNA of the CDR3 is TGTGCCAGCAGTCAGGCATTCGGCTTCCGAGGAAACACCATATATTTT. Protein product: CASSQAFGFRGNTIYF.

Note on this clone: The junction does not match germline at one end; this may be a read error. Distinct nucleotide sequences in the sample also encode this CDR3. The chain recombines TRBV5-1 with TRBJ1-5; D is unclear. The CDR3 has 14 residues. The germline V gene has CDR1 SGHRS and CDR2 YFSETQ. CDR3 in DNA: TGTGCCAGCAGCTTGGAAGGGAGTAGTCAGCCCCAGCATTTT. Translating it yields CASSLEGSSQPQHF.

This clone was picked up one time. The CDR3 region has the DNA TGTGCCAGCAGCGTAGGAGGGAGAGATGGACAGGGGCCCCACGAGCAGTACTTC. Translated: CASSVGGRDGQGPHEQYF. This sequence joins TRBV9 and TRBJ2-7; 9 nucleotides align to TRBD1. Germline V gene lookup returns CDR1 SGDLS and CDR2 YYNGEE. The CDR3 length is 18 residues. The J segment lost 5 bases and the V segment lost 0 bases, leaving 15 bases of the junction unmatched.

The CDR3 protein is CASSVDPGGYNEQFF. The CDR3 DNA sequence: TGTGCCAGCAGCGTAGATCCAGGGGGCTACAATGAGCAGTTCTTC. V usage is TRBV9 and J usage is TRBJ2-1, with 7 bases matching TRBD1. The CDR3 contains 15 residues. Germline V gene data show CDR1 as SGDLS and CDR2 as YYNGEE. The junction had 3 bases not matched to a gene; V was cut back by 0 bases and J by 3 bases.

The chain has TRBV4-1 and TRBJ2-1; 10 bases are shared with TRBD1. Germline V gene sequence: CDR1 MGHRA, CDR2 YSYEKL. This CDR3 is 17 amino acids long. V trimming: 0 bases; J trimming: 5 bases; junction bases outside the gene matches: 7. CDR3 coding DNA: TGCGCCAGCAGCCAAGAGTGGAGACAGGGGGCCCACAATGAGCAGTTCTTC. Protein product: CASSQEWRQGAHNEQFF.

This chain uses TRBV11-3 with TRBJ2-3; D possibly corresponds to TRBD2 (5 bases). Trimming left V 5 bases short and J 4 bases short, with 13 bases between. Germline V gene sequence: CDR1 SGHNT, CDR2 YENEEA. The CDR3 runs to 14 residues. The CDR3 coding sequence is TGTGCCAGCAGCCTCGGTTGGGAGCCAGATACGCAGTATTTT. It specifies CASSLGWEPDTQYF.

V is TRBV4-1 and J is TRBJ2-3, with TRBD1 matching 9 bases. This CDR3 is 16 amino acids long. V trimming: 4 bases; J trimming: 3 bases; junction bases outside the gene matches: 8. Germline CDR1 and CDR2: MGHRA and YSYEKL. The CDR3 loop is CASSPQDRGGTDTQYF. Here the CDR3 DNA reads TGCGCCAGCAGCCCTCAAGACAGGGGGGGTACAGATACGCAGTATTTT.

This sequence joins TRBV5-1 and TRBJ2-7; D might be TRBD1 (5 bases). The CDR3 length is 13 residues. Germline V CDR1 and CDR2: SGHRS, YFSETQ. V dropped 3 bases and J dropped 3 bases, with 10 bases sitting between them. As DNA, the CDR3 is TGCGCCAGCAGCTATCAGGACAACTACGAGCAGTACTTC. Protein product: CASSYQDNYEQYF.

This chain links TRBV15 with TRBJ1-5; TRBD1 matches 7 bases. Germline CDR1 is LNHNV and CDR2 is YYDKDF (reference sequence). CDR3 size: 15 residues. The V segment lost 1 base and the J segment 7 bases; nucleotides outside the gene matches: 7. CDR3 nucleotide sequence: TGTGCCACCAGCAGAGTACGACAGGGTGGCCAGCCCCAGCATTTT. Protein sequence: CATSRVRQGGQPQHF. Based on the CDR3 plus reference TRBV15 and TRBJ1-5, the full variable domain is DAMVIQNPRYQVTQFGKPVTLSCSQTLNHNVMYWYQQKSSQAPKLLFHYYDKDFNNEADTPDNFQSRRPNTSFCFLDIRSPGLGDTAMYLCATSRVRQGGQPQHFGDGTRLSIL.

In its sample, this clone was seen a few times. The chain links TRBV15 to TRBJ1-4; D is uncertain. Trimming took 3 bases from V and 5 from J, leaving 7 bases between them. The V gene's germline CDR1 is LNHNV and CDR2 YYDKDF (reference sequence). The CDR3 spans 13 residues. The DNA of the CDR3 is TGTGCCACCAGCAGGCGATTGAATGAAAAACTGTTTTTT. This sequence encodes CATSRRLNEKLFF. The complete variable domain, with remaining parts taken from reference TRBV15 and TRBJ1-4, reads DAMVIQNPRYQVTQFGKPVTLSCSQTLNHNVMYWYQQKSSQAPKLLFHYYDKDFNNEADTPDNFQSRRPNTSFCFLDIRSPGLGDTAMYLCATSRRLNEKLFFGSGTQLSVL.

The chain uses TRBV28 and TRBJ2-2, with D perhaps matching TRBD2 (6 bases). Trimming pared 7 bases from V and 6 bases from J, leaving 18 bases between. The germline gives CDR1 MDHEN, CDR2 SYDVKM. The CDR3 covers 15 residues. The DNA of the CDR3 is TGTGCCAGCAAGCCCCCCCCGGGGGTCCCCGGGGAGCTGTTTTTT. Its protein is CASKPPPGVPGELFF.

The J gene is TRBJ2-3, the V gene TRBV5-1; 10 nucleotides line up with TRBD2. The CDR3 is 15 residues long. The V segment lost 4 bases and the J segment 2 bases; nucleotides outside the gene matches: 4. The germline CDR1 and CDR2 sequences are SGHRS and YFSETQ. The CDR3 coding sequence is TGCGCCAGCAGCGAGAGCGGGGGGGCCACAGATACGCAGTATTTT. Translated, it gives CASSESGGATDTQYF.

V is TRBV28 and J is TRBJ2-5; 10 nucleotides match TRBD1. Germline lookup yields CDR1 MDHEN and CDR2 SYDVKM. J was trimmed by 3 bases and V by 5 bases; bases with no gene match: 6. This CDR3 is built from 15 residues. The CDR3 is CASSPTGTGEETQYF. CDR3 coding DNA: TGTGCCAGCAGTCCGACCGGGACAGGGGAAGAGACCCAGTACTTC. The entire variable domain, with the rest obtained from reference TRBV28 and TRBJ2-5, is as follows: DVKVTQSSRYLVKRTGEKVFLECVQDMDHENMFWYRQDPGLGLRLIYFSYDVKMKEKGDIPEGYSVSREKKERFSLILESASTNQTSMYLCASSPTGTGEETQYFGPGTRLLVL.

J is TRBJ1-4 and V is TRBV28, with D perhaps matching TRBD1 (5 bases). The CDR3 is 15 residues long. From germline, CDR1 is MDHEN and CDR2 SYDVKM. Deletions cut 6 bases from V and 8 bases from J, with 19 bases between. The CDR3 DNA is TGTGCCAGCAGCGCTTTTACAGGCAGCGGGGAAAAACTGTTTTTT. This translates into CASSAFTGSGEKLFF.

CDR3 region: CASSYGRGLVTGELFF. In nucleotides, the CDR3 is TGTGCCAGCAGTTACGGTCGGGGGTTGGTCACCGGGGAGCTGTTTTTT. The V gene is TRBV6-5, the J gene TRBJ2-2; TRBD2 might be the D (6 bases). The CDR3 is 16 amino acids. V was trimmed by 2 bases and J by 4 bases, leaving 14 bases between them. The germline V gene has CDR1 MNHEY and CDR2 SVGAGI.

The CDR3 coding sequence is TGTGCCAGCAGAAGACTAGCGGGGACAGATACGCAGTATTTT. This translates into CASRRLAGTDTQYF. The chain joins TRBV28 to TRBJ2-3, with TRBD2 matching over 11 bases. CDR1 MDHEN and CDR2 SYDVKM come from the germline V gene. The CDR3 has 14 amino acids. The J segment lost 3 bases and the V segment lost 6 bases, leaving 2 bases of the junction unmatched.

The chain couples TRBV4-1 to TRBJ1-6; perhaps TRBD1 as D (6 bases). Germline V gene lookup returns CDR1 MGHRA and CDR2 YSYEKL. Trimming removed 0 bases at V and 6 bases at J, with 9 bases between. This CDR3 has 15 residues. The CDR3 sequence: CASSQDAGANSPLHF. CDR3 in DNA: TGCGCCAGCAGCCAAGATGCAGGGGCTAATTCACCCCTCCACTTT.

The chain links TRBV28 to TRBJ1-1, with TRBD1 matching over 9 bases. Germline loops: CDR1 MDHEN, CDR2 SYDVKM. There are 17 residues in the CDR3. The trim removed 6 bases at V and 0 bases at J, leaving 11 bases unmatched. CDR3 in DNA: TGTGCCAGCAGGTACCAAGGACAGGGGATATTGAACACTGAAGCTTTCTTT. It codes for CASRYQGQGILNTEAFF.

CDR3 sequence: CASSQEDRGPYEQYF. In nucleotides, the CDR3 is TGTGCCAGCAGCCAAGAGGACAGGGGGCCCTACGAGCAGTACTTC. This chain connects TRBV4-2 to TRBJ2-7; 11 bases are shared with TRBD1. The CDR3 has 15 amino acids. V lost 0 bases to trimming and J lost 2 bases; unmatched junction nucleotides: 0. CDR1 is LGHNA, CDR2 YNFKEQ, per germline.

The CDR3 DNA sequence: TGTGCCAGCAGTTACTTGGGGACAGGGGTTAAAGAGACCCAGTACTTC. This translates into CASSYLGTGVKETQYF. This chain links TRBV6-5 with TRBJ2-5; 10 nucleotides align to TRBD1. CDR3 size: 16 residues. V gave up 1 base and J gave up 3 bases; unmatched junction bases: 5. Germline V lookup: CDR1 MNHEY, CDR2 SVGAGI.

The chain is built from TRBV7-9 and TRBJ2-7, with 7 bases matching TRBD2. Trimming took 1 base from V and 6 from J; bases not matched to a gene: 3. CDR1 SEHNR and CDR2 FQNEAQ come from the germline V gene (reference sequence). There are 13 residues in the CDR3. CDR3 amino acids: CASSLGTSIEQYF. The DNA for the CDR3 is TGTGCCAGCAGCTTAGGGACTAGTATCGAGCAGTACTTC.

This clone appeared a single time. V and J are TRBV5-6 and TRBJ1-6; D is perhaps TRBD1 (5 bases). Trimming took 1 base from V and 8 from J, leaving 10 bases between them. CDR3 size: 14 residues. Per germline, CDR1 SGHDT and CDR2 YYEEEE. The CDR3 here is CASSLRDSHSPLHF. In DNA, the CDR3 is TGTGCCAGCAGCTTGAGGGACTCCCATTCACCCCTCCACTTT.

The chain carries TRBV7-2 and TRBJ2-2; possibly TRBD2 for D (5 bases). V gave up 1 base and J gave up 6 bases, with 9 bases separating them. The CDR3 runs to 14 residues. CDR1 SGHTA and CDR2 FQGNSA come from the germline V gene. The CDR3 DNA is TGTGCCAGCAGCTTAGTGAACGGGGCCGGGGAGCTGTTTTTT. Translated, it gives CASSLVNGAGELFF.

The chain is built from TRBV10-3 and TRBJ2-5; 13 bases agree with TRBD2. This CDR3 comprises 16 residues. In germline, CDR1 is ENHRY, CDR2 SYGVKD. With V trimmed by 2 bases and J by 2 bases, 2 bases remained unmatched. CDR3 region: CAISEGLAGAQETQYF. CDR3 nucleotides: TGTGCCATCAGTGAGGGACTAGCGGGGGCGCAAGAGACCCAGTACTTC.

The chain links TRBV27 to TRBJ2-5, with TRBD1 identical over 9 bases. CDR1 and CDR2 (germline): MNHEY, SMNVEV (reference sequence). The CDR3 has 15 amino acids. V was clipped by 4 bases and J by 8 bases; unmatched bases: 11. The CDR3 is CASSSGQGVGRTQYF. CDR3 DNA sequence: TGTGCCAGCAGTTCGGGACAGGGTGTAGGTCGAACCCAGTACTTC.

This chain links TRBV5-1 with TRBJ2-5; the D gene is possibly TRBD1 (5 bases). Gene TRBJ2-7 matches the end of the DNA better, so the J call may be wrong. Germline V gene sequence: CDR1 SGHRS, CDR2 YFSETQ. This CDR3 has 13 amino acids. The CDR3 spells CASSFDSIYEQYF. DNA of the CDR3: TGCGCCAGCAGCTTCGACAGCATCTACGAGCAGTACTTC.